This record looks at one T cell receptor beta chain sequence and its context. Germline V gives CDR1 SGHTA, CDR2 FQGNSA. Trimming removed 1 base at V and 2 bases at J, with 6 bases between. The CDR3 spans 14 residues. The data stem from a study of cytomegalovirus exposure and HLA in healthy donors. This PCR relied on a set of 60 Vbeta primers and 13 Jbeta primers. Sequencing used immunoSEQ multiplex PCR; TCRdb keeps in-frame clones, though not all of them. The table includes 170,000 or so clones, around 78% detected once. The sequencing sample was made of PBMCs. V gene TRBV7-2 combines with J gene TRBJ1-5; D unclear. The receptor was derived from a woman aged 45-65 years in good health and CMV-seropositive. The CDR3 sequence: CASSLGSGNQPQHF. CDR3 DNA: TGTGCCAGCAGCTTAGGGTCAGGCAATCAGCCCCAGCATTTT.